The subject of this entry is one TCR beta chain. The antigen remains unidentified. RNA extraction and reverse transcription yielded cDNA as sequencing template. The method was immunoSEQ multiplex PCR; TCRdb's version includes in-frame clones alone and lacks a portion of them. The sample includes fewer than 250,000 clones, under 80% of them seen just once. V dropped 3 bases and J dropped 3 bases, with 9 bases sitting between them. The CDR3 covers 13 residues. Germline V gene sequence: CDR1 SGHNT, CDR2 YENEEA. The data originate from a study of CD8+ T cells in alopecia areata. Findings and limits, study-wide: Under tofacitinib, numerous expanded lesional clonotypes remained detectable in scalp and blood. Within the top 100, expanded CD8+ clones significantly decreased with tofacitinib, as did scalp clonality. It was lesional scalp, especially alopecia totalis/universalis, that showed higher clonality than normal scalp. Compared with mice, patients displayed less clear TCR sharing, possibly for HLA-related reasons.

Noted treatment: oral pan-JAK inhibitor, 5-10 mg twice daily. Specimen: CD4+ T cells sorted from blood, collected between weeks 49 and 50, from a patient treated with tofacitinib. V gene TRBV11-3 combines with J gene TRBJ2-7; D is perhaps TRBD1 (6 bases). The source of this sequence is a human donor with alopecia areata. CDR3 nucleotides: TGTGCCAGCAGCTTCACAGGGCGCTACGAGCAGTACTTC. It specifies CASSFTGRYEQYF.